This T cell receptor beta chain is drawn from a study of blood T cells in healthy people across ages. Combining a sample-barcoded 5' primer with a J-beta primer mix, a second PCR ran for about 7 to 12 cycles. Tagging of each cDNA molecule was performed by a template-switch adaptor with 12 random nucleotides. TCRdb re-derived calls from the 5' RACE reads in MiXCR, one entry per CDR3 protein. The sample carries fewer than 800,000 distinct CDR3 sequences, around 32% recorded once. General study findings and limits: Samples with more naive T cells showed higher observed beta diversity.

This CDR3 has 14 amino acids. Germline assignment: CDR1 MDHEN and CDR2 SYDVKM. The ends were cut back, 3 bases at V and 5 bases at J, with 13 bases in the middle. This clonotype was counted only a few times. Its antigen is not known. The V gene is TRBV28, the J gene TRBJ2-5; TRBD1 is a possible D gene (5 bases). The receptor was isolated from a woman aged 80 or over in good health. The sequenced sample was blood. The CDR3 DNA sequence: TGTGCCAGCAGTTTCCCCGACAGACTCGAGACCCAGTACTTC. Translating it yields CASSFPDRLETQYF.